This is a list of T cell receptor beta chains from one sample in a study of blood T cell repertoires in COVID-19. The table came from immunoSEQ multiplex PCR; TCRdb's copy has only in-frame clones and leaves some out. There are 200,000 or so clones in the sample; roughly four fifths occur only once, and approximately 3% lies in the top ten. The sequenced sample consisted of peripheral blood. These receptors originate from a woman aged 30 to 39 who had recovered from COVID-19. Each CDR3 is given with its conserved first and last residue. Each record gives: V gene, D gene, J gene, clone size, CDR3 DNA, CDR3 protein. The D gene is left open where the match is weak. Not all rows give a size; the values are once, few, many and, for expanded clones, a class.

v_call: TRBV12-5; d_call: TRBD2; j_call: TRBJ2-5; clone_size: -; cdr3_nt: TGTGCTAGTGGTTTGGCGACTAGCGGGCAAGAGACCCAGTACTTC; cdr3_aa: CASGLATSGQETQYF
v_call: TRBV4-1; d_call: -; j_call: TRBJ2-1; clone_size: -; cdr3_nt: TGCGCCAGCAGCCACCTTACTAGCAAATCCTACAATGAGCAGTTCTTC; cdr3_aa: CASSHLTSKSYNEQFF
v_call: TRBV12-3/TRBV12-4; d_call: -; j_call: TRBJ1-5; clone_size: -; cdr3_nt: TGTGCCAGCAGACAGGGAAATCAGCCCCAGCATTTT; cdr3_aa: CASRQGNQPQHF
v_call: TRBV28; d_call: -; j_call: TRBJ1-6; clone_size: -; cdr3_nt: TGTGCCAGCAGTTTCCCCCCCCGGACACTAAAAAATCTCTATAATTCACCCCTCCACTTT; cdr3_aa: CASSFPPRTLKNLYNSPLHF
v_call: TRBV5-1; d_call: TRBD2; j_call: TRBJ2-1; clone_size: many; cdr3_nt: TGCGCCAGCAGCTCACCAGGGACTACTGTATCCTCCTACAATGAGCAGTTCTTC; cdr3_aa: CASSSPGTTVSSYNEQFF
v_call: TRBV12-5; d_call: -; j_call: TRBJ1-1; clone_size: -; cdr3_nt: TGTGCTAGTGGTTTTTCCTTCACAGGTGACACTGAAGCTTTCTTT; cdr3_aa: CASGFSFTGDTEAFF
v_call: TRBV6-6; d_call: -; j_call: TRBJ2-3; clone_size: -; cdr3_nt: TGTGCCAGCACCAGACCAGGGGCAGATACGCAGTATTTT; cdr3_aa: CASTRPGADTQYF
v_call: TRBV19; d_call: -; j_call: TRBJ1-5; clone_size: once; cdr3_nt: TGTGCCAGTCATGACAGATACAATCAGCCCCAGCATTTT; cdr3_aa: CASHDRYNQPQHF
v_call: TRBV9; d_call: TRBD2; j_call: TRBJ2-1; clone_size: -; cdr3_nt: TGTGCCAGCAGCGCATCTAGCGGTTCCTACAATGAGCAGTTCTTC; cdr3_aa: CASSASSGSYNEQFF
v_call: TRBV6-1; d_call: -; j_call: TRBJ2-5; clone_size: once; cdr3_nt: TGTGCCAGCAGTGAACAGCCAGGACTGCAAGAGACCCAGTACTTC; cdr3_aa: CASSEQPGLQETQYF
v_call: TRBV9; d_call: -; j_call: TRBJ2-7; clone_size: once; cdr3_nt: TGTGCCAGCAGCCCTGGGGGACAACAGCGACGCGAGCAGTACTTC; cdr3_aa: CASSPGGQQRREQYF
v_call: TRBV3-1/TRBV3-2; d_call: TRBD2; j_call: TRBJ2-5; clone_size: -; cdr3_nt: TGTGCCAGCAGCCTAGGACTAGCGGGCCAAGAGACCCAGTACTTC; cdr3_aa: CASSLGLAGQETQYF